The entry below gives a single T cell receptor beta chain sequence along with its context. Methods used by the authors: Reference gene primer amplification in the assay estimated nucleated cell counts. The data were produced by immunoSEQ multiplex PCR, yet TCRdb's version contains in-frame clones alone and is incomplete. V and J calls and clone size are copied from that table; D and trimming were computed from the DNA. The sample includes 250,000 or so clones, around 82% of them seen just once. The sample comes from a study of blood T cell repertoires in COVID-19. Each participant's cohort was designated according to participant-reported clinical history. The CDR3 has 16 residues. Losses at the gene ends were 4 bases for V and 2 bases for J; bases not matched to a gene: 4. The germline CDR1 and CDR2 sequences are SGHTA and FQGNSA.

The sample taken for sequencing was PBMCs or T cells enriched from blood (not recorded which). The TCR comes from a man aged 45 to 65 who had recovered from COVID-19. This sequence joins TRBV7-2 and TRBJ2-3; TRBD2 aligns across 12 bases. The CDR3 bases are TGTGCCAGCAGCTCAGGACTAGCGGGGCCCACAGATACGCAGTATTTT. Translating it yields CASSSGLAGPTDTQYF. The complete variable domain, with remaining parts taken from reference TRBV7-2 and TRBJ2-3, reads GAGVSQSPSNKVTEKGKDVELRCDPISGHTALYWYRQSLGQGLEFLIYFQGNSAPDKSGLPSDRFSAERTGGSVSTLTIQRTQQEDSAVYLCASSSGLAGPTDTQYFGPGTRLTVL.